This is a list of T cell receptor beta chains from one sample in a study of spatial heterogeneity in lung cancer. TCRdb re-called the 5' RACE reads through MiXCR, storing one row per CDR3 protein. The table lists approximately 25,000 distinct CDR3 sequences, 5.5% to 8.5% of them singletons. The sample in question was PBMCs, obtained at surgery. These receptors came from a male donor with early-stage non-small cell lung cancer. Both conserved end residues are part of each CDR3. Each record gives: CDR3 protein, CDR3 DNA, clone size, D gene, J gene, V gene. D genes are given only for firm matches. Rows may omit the clone size; those that give it use once, few, many or a size class.

CDR3: CASRSHSGELFF
DNA: TGTGCCAGCAGATCCCATAGCGGGGAGCTGTTTTTT
size: few
D: NA
J: TRBJ2-2
V: TRBV11-3

CDR3: CASSLWEGITEAFF
DNA: TGTGCCAGCAGTTTATGGGAGGGAATCACTGAAGCTTTCTTT
size: many
D: NA
J: TRBJ1-1
V: TRBV28

CDR3: CSARDLRNQYNSPLHF
DNA: TGCAGTGCTAGAGATTTAAGGAATCAGTATAATTCACCCCTCCACTTT
size: many
D: NA
J: TRBJ1-6
V: TRBV20-1

CDR3: CASSSTGITGELFF
DNA: TGCGCCAGCAGCTCCACAGGGATCACCGGGGAGCTGTTTTTT
size: many
D: NA
J: TRBJ2-2
V: TRBV5-1

CDR3: CASSLGIGQGTKNIQYF
DNA: TGTGCCAGCAGCTTGGGTATTGGACAGGGGACCAAAAACATTCAGTACTTC
size: few
D: TRBD1
J: TRBJ2-4
V: TRBV5-4

CDR3: CASSVPGAEPGELFF
DNA: TGTGCCAGCAGTGTCCCCGGGGCAGAACCCGGGGAGCTGTTTTTT
size: many
D: NA
J: TRBJ2-2
V: TRBV2

CDR3: CSAEEPNEQFF
DNA: TGCAGTGCAGAAGAACCCAATGAGCAGTTCTTC
size: many
D: NA
J: TRBJ2-1
V: TRBV20-1

CDR3: CSATLAGDISDTQYF
DNA: TGCAGTGCTACACTAGCGGGAGACATATCAGATACGCAGTATTTT
size: many
D: TRBD2
J: TRBJ2-3
V: TRBV20-1

CDR3: CASSSLYQGNPREQYF
DNA: TGTGCCAGCAGCTCCTTATACCAGGGGAATCCTCGGGAGCAGTACTTC
size: many
D: NA
J: TRBJ2-7
V: TRBV5-6

CDR3: CATSDPTGSNQPQHF
DNA: TGTGCCACCAGTGATCCCACGGGTAGCAATCAGCCCCAGCATTTT
size: few
D: NA
J: TRBJ1-5
V: TRBV24-1

CDR3: CASSLHGLARRETQYF
DNA: TGTGCCAGCAGTTTACACGGCCTGGCGAGGAGGGAGACCCAGTACTTC
size: many
D: NA
J: TRBJ2-5
V: TRBV28

CDR3: CASSLGTLAKNIQYF
DNA: TGTGCCAGCAGCTTAGGGACACTAGCCAAAAACATTCAGTACTTC
size: many
D: NA
J: TRBJ2-4
V: TRBV7-8

CDR3: CASSLEGDHEQYF
DNA: TGTGCCAGCAGCTTAGAGGGGGACCACGAGCAGTACTTC
size: few
D: NA
J: TRBJ2-7
V: TRBV7-9

CDR3: CASSQADRDNQPQHF
DNA: TGCGCCAGCAGCCAAGCAGACAGGGACAATCAGCCCCAGCATTTT
size: many
D: TRBD1
J: TRBJ1-5
V: TRBV4-1

CDR3: CASSLAGGSYNEQFF
DNA: TGTGCCAGCAGCCTAGCGGGGGGATCCTACAATGAGCAGTTCTTC
size: many
D: TRBD2
J: TRBJ2-1
V: TRBV11-3

CDR3: CASAVAGAGNEQFF
DNA: TGTGCCAGCGCCGTAGCGGGAGCTGGTAATGAGCAGTTCTTC
size: NA
D: TRBD2
J: TRBJ2-1
V: TRBV9

CDR3: CASSFTPYNEQFF
DNA: TGTGCCAGCAGTTTCACACCCTACAATGAGCAGTTCTTC
size: NA
D: NA
J: TRBJ2-1
V: TRBV12-3/TRBV12-4

CDR3: CAWSANRDPNEQFF
DNA: TGTGCCTGGAGTGCAAACCGGGACCCCAATGAGCAGTTCTTC
size: NA
D: NA
J: TRBJ2-1
V: TRBV30

CDR3: CASSGGGVTDTQYF
DNA: TGTGCCAGCTCGGGAGGGGGCGTGACAGATACGCAGTATTTT
size: NA
D: NA
J: TRBJ2-3
V: TRBV27

CDR3: CASSDSGTNEQFF
DNA: TGCGCCAGCAGTGATTCAGGGACCAATGAGCAGTTCTTC
size: many
D: NA
J: TRBJ2-1
V: TRBV10-1

CDR3: CASSVRGHTEAFF
DNA: TGCGCCAGCAGCGTAAGGGGTCACACTGAAGCTTTCTTT
size: many
D: NA
J: TRBJ1-1
V: TRBV5-1

CDR3: CASSFVSTNEKLFF
DNA: TGTGCCAGCAGCTTTGTGTCAACTAATGAAAAACTGTTTTTT
size: medium-sized
D: NA
J: TRBJ1-4
V: TRBV7-6

CDR3: CASSRTGGRWNTIYF
DNA: TGTGCCAGCAGCCGGACAGGGGGTAGATGGAACACCATATATTTT
size: many
D: TRBD1
J: TRBJ1-3
V: TRBV7-6

CDR3: CASSQVASGPHTGELFF
DNA: TGTGCCAGCAGCCAAGTGGCTAGCGGGCCCCACACCGGGGAGCTGTTTTTT
size: many
D: TRBD2
J: TRBJ2-2
V: TRBV3-1

CDR3: CASSSWTSLVEGEQYF
DNA: TGTGCCAGCAGCTCTTGGACTAGTCTCGTGGAGGGGGAGCAGTACTTC
size: many
D: TRBD2
J: TRBJ2-7
V: TRBV7-9

CDR3: CSAARGGDSGNTIYF
DNA: TGCAGTGCTGCCCGCGGGGGAGACTCTGGAAACACCATATATTTT
size: many
D: NA
J: TRBJ1-3
V: TRBV20-1

CDR3: CASSLTGYGYTF
DNA: TGTGCCAGCAGTTTGACAGGCTATGGCTACACCTTC
size: many
D: NA
J: TRBJ1-2
V: TRBV12-3/TRBV12-4

CDR3: CSARHADTQYF
DNA: TGCAGTGCTAGGCACGCAGATACGCAGTATTTT
size: NA
D: NA
J: TRBJ2-3
V: TRBV20-1

CDR3: CASFGRILTF
DNA: TGTGCCAGTTTTGGGCGCATCCTGACTTTC
size: many
D: NA
J: TRBJ2-6
V: TRBV19